A selection of T cell receptor beta chains follows, all from one sample in a study of CD8+ T cells in alopecia areata. Some clones are missing from TCRdb's copy, which holds only in-frame ones; the method was immunoSEQ multiplex PCR. The data show approximately 200,000 clones, 60% to 70% seen once. This material consisted of CD4+ T cells sorted from blood, taken at week 4, from a patient treated with tofacitinib. The receptor set was obtained from a human donor with alopecia areata. Each CDR3 is given with its conserved first and last residue. A D gene is named only where the DNA matches it firmly. Clone size is stated in some rows and not others, as once, few, many or a class when expanded.

cdr3_nt,cdr3_aa,d_call,v_call,clone_size,j_call
TGTGCCTGGAGTGCGGCCAGTCAGCCCCAGCATTTT,CAWSAASQPQHF,.,TRBV30,.,TRBJ1-5
TGCGCCAGCAGCCATCCTATAGGCTATGGCTACACCTTC,CASSHPIGYGYTF,.,TRBV4-1,.,TRBJ1-2
TGCGCCAGCAGCCCACAAGACAGGGGCTATGGCTACACCTTC,CASSPQDRGYGYTF,TRBD1,TRBV4-1,medium-sized,TRBJ1-2
TGCGCCAGCAGCCAAGAGGCTAGCGGGAGGTACGAGCAGTACTTC,CASSQEASGRYEQYF,TRBD2,TRBV4-3,few,TRBJ2-7
TGCGCCAGCAGGATTCCGGGACAGGGTTTCAATGAGCAGTTCTTC,CASRIPGQGFNEQFF,TRBD1,TRBV5-1,.,TRBJ2-1
TGTGCCTGGACCCGCGAACTCCTACCTCGCTACGAGCAGTACTTC,CAWTRELLPRYEQYF,.,TRBV30,.,TRBJ2-7
TGTGCCAGCTCACCCGCCGGGCAAAACAATTCACCCCTCCACTTT,CASSPAGQNNSPLHF,.,TRBV18,few,TRBJ1-6
TGCAGCGTTGAAACGGGTTGGGGTCACTCCTACAATGAGCAGTTCTTC,CSVETGWGHSYNEQFF,.,TRBV29-1,.,TRBJ2-1
TGTGCCAGCAGCCCCCAGCCCAGCACAGATACGCAGTATTTT,CASSPQPSTDTQYF,.,TRBV9,.,TRBJ2-3
TGTGCCAGCAGCTTCTTAGGGGGCGCCTACAATGAGCAGTTCTTC,CASSFLGGAYNEQFF,TRBD1,TRBV7-2,.,TRBJ2-1
TGTGCCTGGAGTGGTGTTAGCACAGATACGCAGTATTTT,CAWSGVSTDTQYF,.,TRBV30,few,TRBJ2-3
TGTGCCAGCAGCTTAGTGTCCCGAGGAGCTTTCTTT,CASSLVSRGAFF,.,TRBV11-2,.,TRBJ1-1
TGTGCCAGCAGCTTAACCATAGCGGGCTACTACGAGCAGTACTTC,CASSLTIAGYYEQYF,TRBD2,TRBV7-2,.,TRBJ2-7
TGTGCCAGCAGCTACCCGGAGAGAGGAGGAGAGACCCAGTACTTC,CASSYPERGGETQYF,.,TRBV5-4,.,TRBJ2-5
TGCGCCAGCAGCTTGGGCCCCGGACAGGTCCGACGGATCTTCTGGGAGCAGTACTTC,CASSLGPGQVRRIFWEQYF,TRBD1,TRBV5-1,.,TRBJ2-7
TGCGCCAGCAGCCAAGATCGTCTTGTGGAAGGCTACACCTTC,CASSQDRLVEGYTF,.,TRBV4-1,.,TRBJ1-2
TGTGCCTGGAGTGTACGGGAGCAGGGGGTTGAGACCCAGTACTTC,CAWSVREQGVETQYF,.,TRBV30,.,TRBJ2-5
TGTGCCAGCAGCTTAGAAGGACTCGGGGAGCTGTTTTTT,CASSLEGLGELFF,.,TRBV7-2,.,TRBJ2-2
TGTGCCAGCAGCCCCAATAGCGGGAGTAGGGGGGAGACCCAGTACTTC,CASSPNSGSRGETQYF,TRBD2,TRBV7-2,few,TRBJ2-5
TGTGCCAGCAGCCGCACGGGAACGGGGAACACTGAAGCTTTCTTT,CASSRTGTGNTEAFF,.,TRBV6-5,once,TRBJ1-1
TGTGCCAGCAGTGGACGGTCCGTTGATGGCTACACCTTC,CASSGRSVDGYTF,.,TRBV27,.,TRBJ1-2
TGTGCCAGCAGTGAAGCGCTTCGTAGGGGCAACTATGGCTACACCTTC,CASSEALRRGNYGYTF,.,TRBV2,.,TRBJ1-2
TGTGCCACCAGCAGAGATGAGGGGGGCGGGGAGACCCAGTACTTC,CATSRDEGGGETQYF,.,TRBV15,.,TRBJ2-5
TGCGCCAGCAGCCAACCGGATGGGGGATATGGCTACACCTTC,CASSQPDGGYGYTF,.,TRBV4-1,few,TRBJ1-2
TGTGCCAGCAGTCGGGGTAATACAGATACGCAGTATTTT,CASSRGNTDTQYF,.,TRBV27,.,TRBJ2-3
TGTGCCTGGAGTCGAGACAGGGTCGGGACCCAGTACTTC,CAWSRDRVGTQYF,TRBD1,TRBV30,.,TRBJ2-5
TGTGCCACCAGCAGAGGACTAGCGGGAGGGGTGCCAGATACGCAGTATTTT,CATSRGLAGGVPDTQYF,TRBD2,TRBV15,.,TRBJ2-3
TGTGCCAGCAGCGTAGATCCGACAGGGACCAGTGGCTATGGCTACACCTTC,CASSVDPTGTSGYGYTF,TRBD1,TRBV9,.,TRBJ1-2
TGTGCCAGCAGAACTCGCAGGGACAATGAGCAGTTCTTC,CASRTRRDNEQFF,.,TRBV6-5,.,TRBJ2-1
TGTGCCTGGAGCGAAGCTAGCGCTGAGACCCAGTACTTC,CAWSEASAETQYF,.,TRBV30,.,TRBJ2-5
TGTGCCAGTAGTATTGCCGGGACAGGGAGTCGCAATCAGCCCCAGCATTTT,CASSIAGTGSRNQPQHF,TRBD1,TRBV19,few,TRBJ1-5
TGTGCCAGCAGCCGCTTGTCGACAGGGGGGTATGAAAAACTGTTTTTT,CASSRLSTGGYEKLFF,TRBD1,TRBV14,few,TRBJ1-4
TGCGCCAGCAGCTTGGTTGTTAGCGCGGATACGCAGTATTTT,CASSLVVSADTQYF,.,TRBV5-1,.,TRBJ2-3
TGTGCCAGCAGAAGAGGACAGACCGAGACCCAGTACTTC,CASRRGQTETQYF,.,TRBV6-5,few,TRBJ2-5
TGCGCCAGCAGCCCCTTAGCGGGACAGGGCCACGAGCAGTACTTC,CASSPLAGQGHEQYF,.,TRBV5-1,.,TRBJ2-7
TGCGCCAGCAGCCCCACCTCGAACAGGGGCACCGGGGAGCTGTTTTTT,CASSPTSNRGTGELFF,TRBD1,TRBV5-1,once,TRBJ2-2
TGTGCCAGCAGCTTAGGATCGGGGGACAACTATGGCTACACCTTC,CASSLGSGDNYGYTF,.,TRBV7-2,.,TRBJ1-2
TGCAGCGTCCTAGGGAGGTTGAACACTGAAGCTTTCTTT,CSVLGRLNTEAFF,.,TRBV29-1,few,TRBJ1-1
TGCGCCAGCAGCTCAGGGGAGGGGATAGCCACCGGGGAGCTGTTTTTT,CASSSGEGIATGELFF,.,TRBV5-1,few,TRBJ2-2
TGCAGCGTTGATGCAGGGGGCGGCTACGAGCAGTACTTC,CSVDAGGGYEQYF,TRBD1,TRBV29-1,.,TRBJ2-7
TGTGCCAGCAGCTTAGCAGGGGCGCCTGGAAACACCATATATTTT,CASSLAGAPGNTIYF,.,TRBV7-2,.,TRBJ1-3
TGTGCCAGCAGGGACAGTACTAACTATGGCTACACCTTC,CASRDSTNYGYTF,.,TRBV6-5,.,TRBJ1-2
TGCAGCGGCCGGAGACAGGTTGAGCAGTTCTTC,CSGRRQVEQFF,.,TRBV29-1,once,TRBJ2-1
TGCAGCGTTAGACAGTACGCCAAAAACATTCAGTACTTC,CSVRQYAKNIQYF,.,TRBV29-1,.,TRBJ2-4
TGTGCCTGGAGTCCAGGGGAGGGCTCGCGGCAGTACTTC,CAWSPGEGSRQYF,.,TRBV30,.,TRBJ2-5
TGTGCCAGCAGCCGGAATCAGGGGGCGGGAGCGGGCACTGAAGCTTTCTTT,CASSRNQGAGAGTEAFF,TRBD1,TRBV9,.,TRBJ1-1
TGCGCCAGCAGCAGGGCATATAAAGAGAACACTGAAGCTTTCTTT,CASSRAYKENTEAFF,.,TRBV5-1,.,TRBJ1-1
TGTGCCACCAGCAGAACACTTAGCGGGAGGGTCTACGAGCAGTACTTC,CATSRTLSGRVYEQYF,TRBD2,TRBV15,once,TRBJ2-7
TGTGCCAGCTCACCGTCCGCCCTACAGGGTGGTGAGCAGTTCTTC,CASSPSALQGGEQFF,.,TRBV18,.,TRBJ2-1
TGTGCCAGCAGCTTGTCCATCCAGGGGTGGCACTATGGCTACACCTTC,CASSLSIQGWHYGYTF,.,TRBV5-5,.,TRBJ1-2
TGTGCTAGCAGCTCCCTAGCGGGAGGGCCAGTCCACAATGAGCAGTTCTTC,CASSSLAGGPVHNEQFF,TRBD2,TRBV7-7,few,TRBJ2-1